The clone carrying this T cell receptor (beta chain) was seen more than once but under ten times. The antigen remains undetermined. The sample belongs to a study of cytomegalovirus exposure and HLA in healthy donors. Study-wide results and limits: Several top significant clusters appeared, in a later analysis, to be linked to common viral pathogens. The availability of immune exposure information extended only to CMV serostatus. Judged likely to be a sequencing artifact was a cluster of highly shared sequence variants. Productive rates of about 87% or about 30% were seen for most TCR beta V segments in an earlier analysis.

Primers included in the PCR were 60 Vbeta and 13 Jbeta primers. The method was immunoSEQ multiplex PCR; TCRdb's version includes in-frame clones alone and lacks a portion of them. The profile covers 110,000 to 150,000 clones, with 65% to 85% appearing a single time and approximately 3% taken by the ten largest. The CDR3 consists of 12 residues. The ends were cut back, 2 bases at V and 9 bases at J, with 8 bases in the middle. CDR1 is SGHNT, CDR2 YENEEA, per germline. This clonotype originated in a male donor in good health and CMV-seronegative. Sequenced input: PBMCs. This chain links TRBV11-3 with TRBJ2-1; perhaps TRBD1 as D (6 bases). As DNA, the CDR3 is TGTGCCAGCAGCTTAACAGGGTTTGAGCAGTTCTTC. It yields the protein CASSLTGFEQFF.